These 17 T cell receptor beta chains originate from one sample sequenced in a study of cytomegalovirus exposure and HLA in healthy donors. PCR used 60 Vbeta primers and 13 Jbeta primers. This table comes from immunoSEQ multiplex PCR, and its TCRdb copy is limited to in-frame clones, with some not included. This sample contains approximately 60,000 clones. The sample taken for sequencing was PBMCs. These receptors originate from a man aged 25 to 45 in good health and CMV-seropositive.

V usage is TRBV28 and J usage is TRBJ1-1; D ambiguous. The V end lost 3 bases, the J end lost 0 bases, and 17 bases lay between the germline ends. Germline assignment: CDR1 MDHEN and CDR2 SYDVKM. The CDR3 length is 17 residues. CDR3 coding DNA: TGTGCCAGCAGTTTGCAGTACGGAGAATGGGTGAACACTGAAGCTTTCTTT. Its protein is CASSLQYGEWVNTEAFF.

The CDR3 spells CASSLYASGSGGTDTQYF. In DNA form, the CDR3 reads TGTGCCAGCAGCTTATACGCTAGCGGGAGCGGGGGCACAGATACGCAGTATTTT. The chain joins TRBV7-3 to TRBJ2-3; 10 bases map to TRBD2. The CDR3 loop spans 18 amino acids. With V trimmed by 2 bases and J by 1 base, 9 bases remained unmatched. Germline-derived CDR1 and CDR2 are SGHTA and FQGTGA.

CDR3 sequence (DNA): TGTGCCAGCAGTCCCCCCCGGGACTATCTAAATGAGCAGTTCTTC. Its protein product is CASSPPRDYLNEQFF. The V gene is TRBV6-6, the J gene TRBJ2-1, with 7 bases matching TRBD2. V trimming: 5 bases; J trimming: 7 bases; junction bases outside the gene matches: 11. CDR3 size: 15 residues. Germline V gene lookup returns CDR1 MNHNY and CDR2 SVGAGI (reference sequence).

CDR3 residues: CASRQASSTDTQYF. CDR3 DNA: TGTGCCAGTAGACAGGCCTCTAGCACAGATACGCAGTATTTT. The V and J genes are TRBV19 and TRBJ2-3; a weak D match, TRBD1 (5 bases). The CDR3 runs to 14 residues. Germline CDR1 reads LNHDA; CDR2 reads SQIVND (reference sequence). Trimming stripped 6 bases from V and 0 bases from J, with 10 bases between.

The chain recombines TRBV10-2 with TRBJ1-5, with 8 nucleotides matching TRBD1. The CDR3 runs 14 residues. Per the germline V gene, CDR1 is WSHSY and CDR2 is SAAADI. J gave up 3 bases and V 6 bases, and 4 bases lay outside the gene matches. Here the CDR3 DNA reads TGCGCCAGCAGCGACAGGGGCGCCAATCAGCCCCAGCATTTT. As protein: CASSDRGANQPQHF.

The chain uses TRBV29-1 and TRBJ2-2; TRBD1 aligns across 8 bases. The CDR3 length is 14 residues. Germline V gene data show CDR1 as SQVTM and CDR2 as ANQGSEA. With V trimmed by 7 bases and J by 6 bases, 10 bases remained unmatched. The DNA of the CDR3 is TGCAGCGCTCCTCGGACAGGGTTGTCCGGGGAGCTGTTTTTT. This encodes CSAPRTGLSGELFF.

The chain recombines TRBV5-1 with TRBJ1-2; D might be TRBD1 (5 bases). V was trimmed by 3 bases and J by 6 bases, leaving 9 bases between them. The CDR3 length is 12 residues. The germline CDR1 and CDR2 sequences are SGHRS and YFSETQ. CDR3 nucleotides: TGCGCCAGCAGCTCGAAGGGGAATGGCTACACCTTC. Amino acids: CASSSKGNGYTF.

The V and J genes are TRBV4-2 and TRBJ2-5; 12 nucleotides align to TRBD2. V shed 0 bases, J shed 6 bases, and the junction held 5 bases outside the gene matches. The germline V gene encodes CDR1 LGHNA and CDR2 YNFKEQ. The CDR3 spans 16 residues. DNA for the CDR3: TGTGCCAGCAGCCAAGACGCTAGCGGGGGGGCACAGACCCAGTACTTC. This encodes CASSQDASGGAQTQYF.

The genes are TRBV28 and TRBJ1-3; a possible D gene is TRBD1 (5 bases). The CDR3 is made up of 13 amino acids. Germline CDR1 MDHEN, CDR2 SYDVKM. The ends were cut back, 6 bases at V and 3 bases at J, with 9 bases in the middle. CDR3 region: CASRTTVGNTIYF. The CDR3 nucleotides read TGTGCCAGCAGGACGACAGTTGGAAACACCATATATTTT.

The CDR3 sequence is CASSLADRQGPRFARGYTF. The CDR3 DNA follows: TGTGCCAGCAGCTTAGCCGATAGACAGGGGCCTCGGTTTGCGCGTGGCTACACCTTC. J is TRBJ1-2 and V is TRBV7-2; 8 bases line up with TRBD1. The CDR3 runs 19 residues. CDR1 is SGHTA and CDR2 is FQGNSA in the germline V gene. V dropped 0 bases and J dropped 7; count of bases not matched to a gene: 19.

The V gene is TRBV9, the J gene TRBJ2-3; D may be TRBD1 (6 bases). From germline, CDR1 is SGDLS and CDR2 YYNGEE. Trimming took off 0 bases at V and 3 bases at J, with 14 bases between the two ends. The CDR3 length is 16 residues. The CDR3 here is CASSVAAGEMTDTQYF. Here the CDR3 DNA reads TGTGCCAGCAGCGTAGCTGCAGGGGAGATGACAGATACGCAGTATTTT.

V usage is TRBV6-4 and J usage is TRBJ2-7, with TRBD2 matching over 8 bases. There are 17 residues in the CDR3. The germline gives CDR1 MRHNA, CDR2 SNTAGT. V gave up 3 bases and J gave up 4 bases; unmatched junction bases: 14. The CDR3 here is CASSETLGGREAYEQYF. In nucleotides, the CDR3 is TGTGCCAGCAGTGAGACCTTAGGTGGGCGGGAGGCGTACGAGCAGTACTTC.

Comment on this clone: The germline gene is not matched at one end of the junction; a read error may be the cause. For the CDR3, the DNA is TGTGCCAGCAGCTTAGGTCAGAACATTGAAGCTTTCTTT. Amino acids: CASSLGQNIEAFF. The chain carries TRBV7-9 and TRBJ1-1; D is undetermined. The CDR3 totals 13 residues. Germline CDR1 and CDR2: SEHNR and FQNEAQ (reference sequence).

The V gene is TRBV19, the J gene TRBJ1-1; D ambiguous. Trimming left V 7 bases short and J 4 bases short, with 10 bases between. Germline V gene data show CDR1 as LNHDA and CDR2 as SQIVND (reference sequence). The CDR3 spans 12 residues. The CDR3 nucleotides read TGTGCCAGTAAGAGGTTCCCCACTGAAGCTTTCTTT. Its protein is CASKRFPTEAFF.

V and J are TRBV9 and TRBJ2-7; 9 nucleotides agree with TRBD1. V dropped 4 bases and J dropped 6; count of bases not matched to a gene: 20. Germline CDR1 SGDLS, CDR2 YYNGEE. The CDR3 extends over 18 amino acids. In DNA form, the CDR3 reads TGTGCCAGCAGCCCCGATCGTATACAGGGGGCGCGGTCGGGCGAGCAGTACTTC. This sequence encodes CASSPDRIQGARSGEQYF.

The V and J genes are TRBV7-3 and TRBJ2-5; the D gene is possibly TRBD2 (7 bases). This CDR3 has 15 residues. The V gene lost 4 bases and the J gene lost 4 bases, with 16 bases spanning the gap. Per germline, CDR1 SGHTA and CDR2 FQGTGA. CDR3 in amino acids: CASSSRGGPGETQYF. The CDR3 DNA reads TGTGCCAGCAGCTCAAGGGGGGGACCCGGAGAGACCCAGTACTTC.

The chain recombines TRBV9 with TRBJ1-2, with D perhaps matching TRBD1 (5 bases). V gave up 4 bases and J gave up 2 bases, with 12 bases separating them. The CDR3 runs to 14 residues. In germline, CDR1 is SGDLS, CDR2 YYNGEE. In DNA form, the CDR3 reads TGTGCCAGCAGCCTTGGGGCAGGGAACTATGGCTACACCTTC. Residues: CASSLGAGNYGYTF.